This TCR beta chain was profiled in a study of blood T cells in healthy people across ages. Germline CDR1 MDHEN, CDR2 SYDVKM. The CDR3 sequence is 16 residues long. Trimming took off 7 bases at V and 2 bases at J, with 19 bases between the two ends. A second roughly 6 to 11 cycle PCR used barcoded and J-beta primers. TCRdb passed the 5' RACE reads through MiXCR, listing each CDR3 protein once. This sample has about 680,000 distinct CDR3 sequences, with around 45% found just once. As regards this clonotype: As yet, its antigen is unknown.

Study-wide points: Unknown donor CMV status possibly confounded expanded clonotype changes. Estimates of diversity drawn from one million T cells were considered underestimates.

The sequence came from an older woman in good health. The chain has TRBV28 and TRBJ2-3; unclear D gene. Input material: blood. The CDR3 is CASTPLGTTNTDTQYF. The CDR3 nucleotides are TGTGCCAGCACCCCTTTGGGAACAACCAACACAGATACGCAGTATTTT.